Shown below are 20 T cell receptor beta chains from a single sample sequenced in a study of shared clonotypes between healthy human individuals. Profiled with immunoSEQ multiplex PCR; TCRdb holds only in-frame clones, not every one. The sample carries around 1.6 million clones, 95% to 99% recorded once. The material sequenced was naive CD4+ T cells sorted from blood. Subset here: CD45RA+ positively selected. These receptors came from a man aged 25 to 40 in good health.

V usage is TRBV29-1 and J usage is TRBJ1-1, with D perhaps matching TRBD1 (5 bases). This CDR3 is 12 amino acids long. Trimming took 6 bases from V and 4 from J, leaving 12 bases between them. The germline V gene encodes CDR1 SQVTM and CDR2 ANQGSEA. Here the CDR3 reads CSVPRGATEAFF. In DNA, the CDR3 is TGCAGCGTACCGCGTGGGGCCACTGAAGCTTTCTTT.

The chain joins TRBV4-1 to TRBJ1-2; TRBD1 is a possible D gene (6 bases). Trimming took off 0 bases at V and 8 bases at J, with 13 bases between the two ends. The CDR3 covers 14 residues. Germline CDR1 reads MGHRA; CDR2 reads YSYEKL. CDR3 loop: CASSQDTPGDGYTF. The DNA of the CDR3 is TGCGCCAGCAGCCAAGATACGCCAGGGGACGGCTACACCTTC.

V is TRBV9 and J is TRBJ2-7; perhaps D is TRBD1 or TRBD2 (5 bases each). This CDR3 is 15 amino acids long. V gave up 0 bases and J gave up 5 bases, with 15 bases separating them. Germline CDR1 is SGDLS and CDR2 is YYNGEE. CDR3 region: CASSVAPRGRDEQYF. For the CDR3, the DNA is TGTGCCAGCAGCGTAGCCCCCCGGGGACGCGACGAGCAGTACTTC.

The CDR3 nucleotides read TGTGCCAGCAGCTTGGGAGGGACAGGAGTTCAGCCCCAGCATTTT. Encoded protein: CASSLGGTGVQPQHF. The rearrangement joins TRBV5-6 to TRBJ1-5; 8 positions agree with TRBD1. CDR1 and CDR2 from the germline V gene are SGHDT and YYEEEE. This CDR3 is 15 amino acids long. V lost 0 bases to trimming and J lost 6 bases; unmatched junction nucleotides: 5.

This chain connects TRBV7-9 to TRBJ1-1, with D possibly matching TRBD1 (5 bases). There are 15 residues in the CDR3. CDR1 SEHNR and CDR2 FQNEAQ come from the germline V gene (reference sequence). Trimming took 3 bases from V and 10 from J, leaving 21 bases between them. The CDR3 sequence: CASSFSGASGPAAFF. The CDR3 bases are TGTGCCAGCAGCTTTTCCGGGGCCTCTGGCCCGGCAGCTTTCTTT.

J is TRBJ1-3 and V is TRBV5-1; 8 bases are shared with TRBD1. This CDR3 has 16 residues. J lost 3 bases, V lost 0 bases, and 5 bases had no gene match. The germline V gene has CDR1 SGHRS and CDR2 YFSETQ. DNA of the CDR3: TGCGCCAGCAGCTTGGCCGGACAGGGAAGTGGAAACACCATATATTTT. It yields the protein CASSLAGQGSGNTIYF.

The rearrangement joins TRBV15 to TRBJ2-7; either TRBD1 or TRBD2 may fit D (5 bases each). Germline loops: CDR1 LNHNV, CDR2 YYDKDF (reference sequence). This CDR3 spans 15 amino acids. Trimming left V 5 bases short and J 3 bases short, with 17 bases between. CDR3 in amino acids: CATSPPGTTDYEQYF. The CDR3 nucleotides read TGTGCCACCAGCCCCCCCGGGACGACAGACTACGAGCAGTACTTC.

This chain uses TRBV5-1 with TRBJ2-7, with D perhaps TRBD2 (6 bases). Trimming took 4 bases from V and 0 from J, leaving 8 bases between them. The CDR3 has 13 amino acids. Germline V gene lookup returns CDR1 SGHRS and CDR2 YFSETQ. The DNA of the CDR3 is TGCGCCAGCAGCCTACTAGCCTCCTACGAGCAGTACTTC. Its translation is CASSLLASYEQYF.

The chain joins TRBV19 to TRBJ2-7; tentatively, D is TRBD1 or TRBD2 (5 bases each). Germline V gene sequence: CDR1 LNHDA, CDR2 SQIVND (reference sequence). Trimming took off 4 bases at V and 6 bases at J, with 10 bases between the two ends. This CDR3 contains 12 residues. CDR3 in DNA: TGTGCCAGTAGTACCGGGGACGGCGAGCAGTACTTC. It specifies CASSTGDGEQYF.

The table lists this clone with a count of one. This chain links TRBV4-1 with TRBJ2-1; D possibly corresponds to TRBD1 (5 bases). Germline-derived CDR1 and CDR2 are MGHRA and YSYEKL. V was cut by 0 bases and J by 6 bases, with 15 bases left in between. The CDR3 runs 16 residues. The CDR3, as DNA: TGCGCCAGCAGCCAAGAAGGGGTGGTCCACAGCAATGAGCAGTTCTTC. This gives the protein CASSQEGVVHSNEQFF.

The CDR3, as DNA: TGTGCCATCCCGGTCGGCAGCTTGAACACCGGGGAGCTGTTTTTT. Protein sequence: CAIPVGSLNTGELFF. The chain is built from TRBV10-3 and TRBJ2-2; no definite D call. Germline values: CDR1 ENHRY, CDR2 SYGVKD. Trimming cost V 8 bases and J 1 base, with 14 bases left between them. The CDR3 consists of 15 residues.

This chain connects TRBV9 to TRBJ2-6; D remains ambiguous. Trimming removed 6 bases from V and 0 bases from J, with 19 bases in between. The CDR3 sequence is 18 residues long. The V gene's germline CDR1 is SGDLS and CDR2 YYNGEE. CDR3 amino acids: CASTPMGSLPSGANVLTF. CDR3 DNA sequence: TGTGCCAGCACCCCCATGGGGTCCCTGCCCTCTGGGGCCAACGTCCTGACTTTC.

The rearrangement uses TRBV5-1 and TRBJ1-3; 8 bases line up with TRBD1. Trimming removed 2 bases from V and 4 bases from J; junction bases left unmatched: 8. The CDR3 has 16 amino acids. CDR1 and CDR2 from the germline V gene are SGHRS and YFSETQ. CDR3 in amino acids: CASSLSRQGLGNTIYF. CDR3 nucleotides: TGCGCCAGCAGCTTAAGTCGACAGGGGCTGGGAAACACCATATATTTT.

The chain has TRBV19 and TRBJ1-2; D gene ambiguous. The CDR3 contains 14 residues. The V gene lost 3 bases and the J gene lost 2 bases, with 10 bases spanning the gap. Germline V lookup: CDR1 LNHDA, CDR2 SQIVND (reference sequence). In DNA form, the CDR3 reads TGTGCCAGTAGTATTACAGCAAGAAACTATGGCTACACCTTC. This sequence encodes CASSITARNYGYTF.

The genes are TRBV5-4 and TRBJ2-5; D is tentatively TRBD1 or TRBD2 (6 bases each). Germline V gene data show CDR1 as SGHNT and CDR2 as YYREEE (reference sequence). The CDR3 runs to 15 residues. Trimming left V 3 bases short and J 5 bases short, with 17 bases between. The CDR3 sequence is CASSSEKGGWETQYF. The CDR3 DNA sequence: TGTGCCAGCAGCTCGGAGAAAGGGGGGTGGGAGACCCAGTACTTC. The full variable domain, its missing parts supplied by reference TRBV5-4 and TRBJ2-5, is ETGVTQSPTHLIKTRGQQVTLRCSSQSGHNTVSWYQQALGQGPQFIFQYYREEENGRGNFPPRFSGLQFPNYSSELNVNALELDDSALYLCASSSEKGGWETQYFGPGTRLLVL.

V and J are TRBV4-3 and TRBJ2-2, with unresolved D. CDR1 is LGHNA, CDR2 YSLEER, per germline. This CDR3 comprises 17 residues. The germline V and J ends were trimmed by 0 bases and 0 bases, with 11 bases remaining between them. DNA for the CDR3: TGCGCCAGCAGCCAAGAAAATTCGTTCGCGAACACCGGGGAGCTGTTTTTT. It is translated as CASSQENSFANTGELFF.

This chain connects TRBV11-2 to TRBJ1-4; D is ambiguous. Trimming took off 5 bases at V and 6 bases at J, with 4 bases between the two ends. CDR1 is SGHAT, CDR2 FQNNGV, per germline. The CDR3 is 11 amino acids. CDR3 bases: TGTGCCAGCAGCGCTCATGAAAAACTGTTTTTT. This sequence encodes CASSAHEKLFF.

The chain carries TRBV18 and TRBJ2-1; D is unresolved. The germline gives CDR1 KGHSH, CDR2 LQKENI. The CDR3 consists of 15 residues. V lost 0 bases to trimming and J lost 5 bases, with 11 bases between them. The CDR3 DNA reads TGTGCCAGCTCACCACCTGGACGGGTTAACAATGAGCAGTTCTTC. Residues: CASSPPGRVNNEQFF. The whole variable domain, filled in from reference TRBV18 and TRBJ2-1, reads NAGVMQNPRHLVRRRGQEARLRCSPMKGHSHVYWYRQLPEEGLKFMVYLQKENIIDESGMPKERFSAEFPKEGPSILRIQQVVRGDSAAYFCASSPPGRVNNEQFFGPGTRLTVL.

The chain recombines TRBV5-1 with TRBJ1-5, with D possibly TRBD1 on 6 matching bases. This CDR3 comprises 15 residues. Per germline, CDR1 SGHRS and CDR2 YFSETQ. With 4 bases removed from V and 2 bases from J, the gap between germline ends came to 13 bases. The CDR3 DNA sequence: TGCGCCAGCAGCAGAACAGGGTCGGGCAATCAGCCCCAGCATTTT. Translating gives CASSRTGSGNQPQHF.

The chain recombines TRBV18 with TRBJ2-1; D possibly corresponds to TRBD2 (6 bases). This CDR3 has 17 residues. Germline lookup yields CDR1 KGHSH and CDR2 LQKENI. V was pared by 3 bases and J by 0 bases, with 15 bases between. CDR3 loop: CASSPLAIGSSYNEQFF. The CDR3 nucleotides read TGTGCCAGCTCACCCCTAGCGATAGGGAGCTCCTACAATGAGCAGTTCTTC.